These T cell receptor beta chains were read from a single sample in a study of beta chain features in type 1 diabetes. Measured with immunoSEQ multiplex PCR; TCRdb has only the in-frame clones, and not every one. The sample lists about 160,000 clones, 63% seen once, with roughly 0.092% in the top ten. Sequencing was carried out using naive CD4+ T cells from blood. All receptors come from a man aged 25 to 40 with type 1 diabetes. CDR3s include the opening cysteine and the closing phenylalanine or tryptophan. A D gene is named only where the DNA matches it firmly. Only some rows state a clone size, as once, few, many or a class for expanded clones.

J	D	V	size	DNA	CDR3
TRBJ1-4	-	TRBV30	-	TGTGCCTGGAGTCCATCAAGACGGTTTAATGAAAAACTGTTTTTT	CAWSPSRRFNEKLFF
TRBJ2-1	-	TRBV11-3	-	TGTGCCAGCAGCCCGTATCGGGGCTCTAGCTCCTACAATGAGCAGTTCTTC	CASSPYRGSSSYNEQFF
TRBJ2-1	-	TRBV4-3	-	TGCGCCAGCAGCCACAACGTCGGGTCCAGCACCGACAATGAGCAGTTCTTC	CASSHNVGSSTDNEQFF
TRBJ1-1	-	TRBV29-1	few	TGCAGCGTCGCGACAGGGAACACTGAAGCTTTCTTT	CSVATGNTEAFF
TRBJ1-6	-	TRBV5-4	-	TGTGCCAGCAGCTTGGTCGGTTATGGTAATAATTCACCCCTCCACTTT	CASSLVGYGNNSPLHF
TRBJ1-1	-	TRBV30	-	TGTGCCTGGAGTTTGGACAGAAACACTGAAGCTTTCTTT	CAWSLDRNTEAFF
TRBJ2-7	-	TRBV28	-	TGTGCCAGCAGGGCTAGAAGACCCCCCTACGAGCAGTACTTC	CASRARRPPYEQYF
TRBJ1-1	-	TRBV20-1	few	TGCAGTGCTAGACCCGTTGAAGCTTTCTTT	CSARPVEAFF
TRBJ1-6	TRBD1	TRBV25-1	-	TGTGCCAGCAGTGAAGGGACAGCTAATTCACCCCTCCACTTT	CASSEGTANSPLHF
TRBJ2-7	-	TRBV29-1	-	TGCAGCGTCGCCGACAGGGAGGGCGAGCAGTACTTC	CSVADREGEQYF
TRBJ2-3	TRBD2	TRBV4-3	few	TGCGCCAGCAGCCAAGTGCTCGCGGGGGTGCTTATCACAGATACGCAGTATTTT	CASSQVLAGVLITDTQYF
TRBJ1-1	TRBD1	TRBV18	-	TGTGCCAGCTCACCACGACAGGGGATAACGAAGTCGGGGAGCGCTGAAGCTTTCTTT	CASSPRQGITKSGSAEAFF
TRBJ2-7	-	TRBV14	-	TGTGCCAGCAGCCTCCGTACCTACGAGCAGTACTTC	CASSLRTYEQYF
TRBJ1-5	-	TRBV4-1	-	TGCGCCAGCAGCCACACTTCACCCAGGGGCAATCAGCCCCAGCATTTT	CASSHTSPRGNQPQHF
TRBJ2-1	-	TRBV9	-	TGTGCCAGCAGCGAGTGGGACAACAAAATAGATGAGCAGTTCTTC	CASSEWDNKIDEQFF
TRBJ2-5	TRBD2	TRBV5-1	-	TGCGCCAGCAGCTTACTAGCGGGGCTTCAAGAGACCCAGTACTTC	CASSLLAGLQETQYF
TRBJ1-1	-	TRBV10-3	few	TGTGCCATCAGTGAGTCGAATGGAGTGAACACTGAAGCTTTCTTT	CAISESNGVNTEAFF
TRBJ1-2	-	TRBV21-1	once	TGTGCCAGCATAAACAGGGGGCGAAAGAGGGATGGCTACACCTTC	CASINRGRKRDGYTF
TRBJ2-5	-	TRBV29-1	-	TGCAGCGTTGGCCTCCCCCAAGAGACCCAGTACTTC	CSVGLPQETQYF
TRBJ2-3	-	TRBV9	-	TGTGCCAGCAGCATTGGGGAGAGCACAGATACGCAGTATTTT	CASSIGESTDTQYF
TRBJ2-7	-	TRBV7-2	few	TGTGCCAGCAGCCTAGGCGCCGAGCAGTACTTC	CASSLGAEQYF
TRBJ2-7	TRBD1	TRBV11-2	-	TGTGCCAGCAGCTCAACCGGGACAGGGGTCTACGAGCAGTACTTC	CASSSTGTGVYEQYF
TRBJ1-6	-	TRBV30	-	TGTGCCTGGAACCAGGGCAATAATTCACCCCTCCACTTT	CAWNQGNNSPLHF
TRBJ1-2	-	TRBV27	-	TGTGCCGCGGGGGCCGCTCGGACCTATGGCTACACCTTC	CAAGAARTYGYTF
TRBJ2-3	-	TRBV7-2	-	TGTGCCAGCAGCTTTAAATTCACAGATACGCAGTATTTT	CASSFKFTDTQYF
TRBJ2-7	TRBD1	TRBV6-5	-	TGTGCCAGCAGCAAGGGACAGCCCTACGAGCAGTACTTC	CASSKGQPYEQYF
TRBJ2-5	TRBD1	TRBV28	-	TGTGCCAGCAGTCCCGGGGACAGGGTGAAGACCCAGTACTTC	CASSPGDRVKTQYF
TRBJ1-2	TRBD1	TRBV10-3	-	TGTGCCATCAGTGAGCGGACAGGGGTGAAGGGCTACACCTTC	CAISERTGVKGYTF
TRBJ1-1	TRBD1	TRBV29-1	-	TGCAGCACTGGACAGGGGAGGAACACTGAAGCTTTCTTT	CSTGQGRNTEAFF
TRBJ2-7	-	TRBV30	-	TGTGCCTGGACAGCTAGAGCCTACGAGCAGTACTTC	CAWTARAYEQYF
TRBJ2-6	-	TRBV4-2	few	TGTGCCAGCAGCCAAGAGGGGGTGACTGGGGCCAACGTCCTGACTTTC	CASSQEGVTGANVLTF
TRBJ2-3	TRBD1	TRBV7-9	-	TGTGCCAGCAGCTTAATGGGACAGGGCACAGATACGCAGTATTTT	CASSLMGQGTDTQYF
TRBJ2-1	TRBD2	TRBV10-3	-	TGTGCCATCAGTGGGGGACTAGCGGGGCTCAATGAGCAGTTCTTC	CAISGGLAGLNEQFF
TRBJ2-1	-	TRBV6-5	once	TGTGCCAGCAGTTACGGAGGGGGCGCGATCAATGAGCAGTTCTTC	CASSYGGGAINEQFF
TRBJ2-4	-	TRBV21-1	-	TGTGCCAGCAGCAAAGACCGCAGGACTAGTGACATTCAGTACTTC	CASSKDRRTSDIQYF